What follows are 30 T cell receptor beta chains derived from one specimen sequenced in a study of cytomegalovirus exposure and HLA in healthy donors. TCRdb's copy holds only in-frame clones and misses some; the assay was immunoSEQ multiplex PCR. The table has around 150,000 clones, just under 90% seen once. What was sequenced was PBMCs. These receptors were collected from a man aged 18 to 29 in good health and CMV-seropositive.

The chain joins TRBV7-3 to TRBJ2-7, with 9 nucleotides matching TRBD1. Germline V CDR1 and CDR2: SGHTA, FQGTGA. V lost 5 bases, J lost 0 bases, and 2 bases stayed unmatched. CDR3 length equals 14 residues. The CDR3 DNA reads as TGTGCCAGCAGCGGGACAGGGAGCTCCTACGAGCAGTACTTC. Encoded protein: CASSGTGSSYEQYF.

This clone occurred once. This rearrangement joins TRBV2 to TRBJ1-5; D might be TRBD1 (6 bases). The CDR3 is made up of 16 amino acids. The germline V gene has CDR1 SNHLY and CDR2 FYNNEI. V was trimmed by 4 bases and J by 0 bases, leaving 13 bases between them. The CDR3 DNA is TGTGCCAGCAGTGTGCAGGGGCGAGATAGCAATCAGCCCCAGCATTTT. Amino acids: CASSVQGRDSNQPQHF.

The J gene is TRBJ1-3, the V gene TRBV7-6, with TRBD1 matching 7 bases. The CDR3 is 17 residues long. The V segment lost 5 bases and the J segment 0 bases; nucleotides outside the gene matches: 10. Germline CDR1 reads SGHVS; CDR2 reads FNYEAQ. DNA of the CDR3: TGTGCCAGCAGCCCAGACGGGACAGCTGACTCTGGAAACACCATATATTTT. Encoded protein: CASSPDGTADSGNTIYF.

The chain couples TRBV6-1 to TRBJ2-4, with D maybe TRBD1 (5 bases). The length of the CDR3 is 13 residues. V lost 8 bases and J 6 bases, leaving 14 bases between the germline ends. CDR1 is MNHNS and CDR2 is SASEGT in the germline V gene. The CDR3, as DNA: TGTGCCAGCGAGGACACTCTCGCAAACATTCAGTACTTC. The encoded protein is CASEDTLANIQYF.

The chain combines TRBV19 with TRBJ2-3, with 8 positions matching TRBD1. Per germline, CDR1 LNHDA and CDR2 SQIVND (reference sequence). The CDR3 is 15 amino acids. V shed 5 bases and J 2 bases; nucleotides not matched to a gene: 6. The CDR3 loop reads CASSGRTGLTDTQYF. DNA for the CDR3: TGTGCCAGTAGTGGGAGGACAGGGCTCACAGATACGCAGTATTTT.

The V gene is TRBV28, the J gene TRBJ2-2, with 14 bases fitting TRBD2. The V gene's germline CDR1 is MDHEN and CDR2 SYDVKM. V gave up 6 bases and J gave up 7 bases; unmatched junction bases: 7. The CDR3 loop spans 16 amino acids. The CDR3 bases are TGTGCCAGCAGACCCAGACTAGCGGGAGGGGACGGGGAGCTGTTTTTT. Amino acid sequence: CASRPRLAGGDGELFF.

This sequence joins TRBV6-6 and TRBJ2-1; 7 positions match TRBD1. With 4 bases clipped from V and 2 bases from J, the junction kept 5 bases outside the gene matches. From germline, CDR1 is MNHNY and CDR2 SVGAGI (reference sequence). CDR3 length equals 15 residues. The CDR3 here is CASSSEQGTYNEQFF. In DNA form, the CDR3 reads TGTGCCAGCAGTTCTGAACAGGGGACCTACAATGAGCAGTTCTTC.

V gene TRBV27 combines with J gene TRBJ2-1, with TRBD1 as a possible D gene (6 bases). This CDR3 contains 16 residues. V was trimmed by 3 bases and J by 0 bases, leaving 12 bases between them. The germline V gene encodes CDR1 MNHEY and CDR2 SMNVEV (reference sequence). The CDR3 here is CASSFQGHSSYNEQFF. As DNA, the CDR3 is TGTGCCAGCAGTTTTCAGGGGCATAGCTCCTACAATGAGCAGTTCTTC.

The V gene is TRBV9, the J gene TRBJ2-1; 13 bases map to TRBD2. CDR1 is SGDLS, CDR2 YYNGEE, per germline. The V segment lost 0 bases and the J segment 8 bases; nucleotides outside the gene matches: 8. The CDR3 length is 17 residues. The CDR3 coding sequence is TGTGCCAGCAGCGTAGAGTGGACTAGCGGGAGCAGGTATGAGCAGTTCTTC. Protein product: CASSVEWTSGSRYEQFF.

This rearrangement joins TRBV4-2 to TRBJ1-2, with D uncertain. The CDR3 has 16 amino acids. Germline V lookup: CDR1 LGHNA, CDR2 YNFKEQ. The V end was cut by 0 bases, the J end by 1 base, with 12 bases between. CDR3: CASSQDTIGVNYGYTF. The CDR3 DNA sequence: TGTGCCAGCAGCCAAGATACTATCGGGGTTAACTATGGCTACACCTTC.

The CDR3 sequence is CASSNPLGGTTYEQYF. For the CDR3, the DNA is TGTGCCAGCAGTAACCCCCTTGGAGGTACAACCTACGAGCAGTACTTC. V is TRBV27 and J is TRBJ2-7; weak D call: TRBD2 (5 bases). Trimming took off 5 bases at V and 2 bases at J, with 19 bases between the two ends. The length of the CDR3 is 16 residues. Germline V gene lookup returns CDR1 MNHEY and CDR2 SMNVEV (reference sequence).

V usage is TRBV5-8 and J usage is TRBJ2-5; 9 nucleotides agree with TRBD2. This CDR3 has 16 residues. V lost 1 base to trimming and J lost 4 bases; unmatched junction nucleotides: 8. Germline V gene sequence: CDR1 SGHTS, CDR2 YDEGEE. This CDR3 reads CASSLNSGRSGETQYF. As DNA, the CDR3 is TGTGCCAGCAGCTTGAATAGCGGGAGAAGCGGAGAGACCCAGTACTTC.

This clone appeared once. The V gene is TRBV7-3, the J gene TRBJ2-1; D might be TRBD1 (5 bases). V lost 2 bases to trimming and J lost 3 bases, with 11 bases between them. CDR3 length: 15 amino acids. In germline, CDR1 is SGHTA, CDR2 FQGTGA. CDR3 loop: CASSLEVTDYNEQFF. The CDR3 region has the DNA TGTGCCAGCAGCTTAGAGGTGACAGACTACAATGAGCAGTTCTTC.

The J gene is TRBJ2-2, the V gene TRBV5-6; TRBD2 aligns across 7 bases. Germline-derived CDR1 and CDR2 are SGHDT and YYEEEE. V was pared by 4 bases and J by 7 bases, with 13 bases of the junction left unmatched. CDR3 length equals 16 residues. CDR3 DNA sequence: TGTGCCAGCAGCCCTGCCAGGAAGGGGAGGGTCGGGGAGCTGTTTTTT. It is translated as CASSPARKGRVGELFF. The variable domain in full, with the rest retrieved from reference TRBV5-6 and TRBJ2-2, is DAGVTQSPTHLIKTRGQQVTLRCSPKSGHDTVSWYQQALGQGPQFIFQYYEEEERQRGNFPDRFSGHQFPNYSSELNVNALLLGDSALYLCASSPARKGRVGELFFGEGSRLTVL.

This clone was seen more than once but under ten times. The gene calls are TRBV15 and TRBJ2-5, with 9 bases lining up with TRBD2. Germline trimming cut 6 bases from V and 5 bases from J; bases unmatched to any gene: 16. CDR1 is LNHNV and CDR2 is YYDKDF in the germline V gene (reference sequence). The CDR3 is made up of 17 amino acids. CDR3 sequence reads: CATRTSRAGGPWETQYF. CDR3 sequence (DNA): TGTGCCACCAGGACCTCTAGGGCGGGAGGGCCATGGGAGACCCAGTACTTC.

V usage is TRBV5-1 and J usage is TRBJ2-1; TRBD2 matches at 10 bases. The germline CDR1 and CDR2 sequences are SGHRS and YFSETQ. V shed 0 bases and J 10 bases; nucleotides not matched to a gene: 4. The CDR3 runs to 14 residues. The CDR3 region is CASSLASGSGEQFF. The CDR3 DNA is TGCGCCAGCAGCTTGGCTAGCGGGAGTGGAGAGCAGTTCTTC.

The J gene is TRBJ2-7, the V gene TRBV10-3; D perhaps matches TRBD2 (5 bases). CDR1 is ENHRY and CDR2 is SYGVKD in the germline V gene. This CDR3 has 14 amino acids. Trimming took 0 bases from V and 0 from J, leaving 6 bases between them. In DNA, the CDR3 is TGTGCCATCAGTGAGTCCGGGAACTCCTACGAGCAGTACTTC. Protein sequence: CAISESGNSYEQYF.

The chain couples TRBV28 to TRBJ2-7; 9 bases align to TRBD1. Germline V gene sequence: CDR1 MDHEN, CDR2 SYDVKM. The CDR3 consists of 15 residues. With 8 bases clipped from V and 2 bases from J, the junction kept 10 bases outside the gene matches. The CDR3 reads CASGETDRGTYEQYF. DNA of the CDR3: TGTGCCAGCGGCGAAACGGACAGGGGTACCTACGAGCAGTACTTC.

The chain combines TRBV5-1 with TRBJ2-2; 11 positions agree with TRBD2. The CDR3 sequence is 17 residues long. Per germline, CDR1 SGHRS and CDR2 YFSETQ. V trimming: 4 bases; J trimming: 4 bases; junction bases outside the gene matches: 9. This CDR3 reads CASSQTSGTTGTGELFF. The CDR3 DNA is TGCGCCAGCAGCCAGACTAGCGGGACTACAGGCACCGGGGAGCTGTTTTTT.

CDR3 nucleotide sequence: TGTGCCAGCAGTTTATGGCCAGACAGGGATCGGAATGAGCAGTTCTTC. Amino acids: CASSLWPDRDRNEQFF. The rearrangement uses TRBV28 and TRBJ2-1, with 7 bases that match TRBD1. Trimming cost V 0 bases and J 7 bases; bases outside gene matches: 9. The germline V gene has CDR1 MDHEN and CDR2 SYDVKM. CDR3 size: 16 residues.

The table lists this clone with a count of one. The chain uses TRBV5-1 and TRBJ2-3; D is undetermined. In germline, CDR1 is SGHRS, CDR2 YFSETQ. CDR3 length equals 17 residues. Trimming removed 0 bases at V and 2 bases at J, with 16 bases between. The CDR3 DNA follows: TGCGCCAGCAGCTTGGAGGCGGAGAGCGTGAACACAGATACGCAGTATTTT. Translating it yields CASSLEAESVNTDTQYF.

Here the CDR3 reads CASSSYRGDSTEAFF. The DNA of the CDR3 is TGTGCCAGCAGCTCCTACAGGGGGGATAGCACTGAAGCTTTCTTT. The chain couples TRBV7-9 to TRBJ1-1; 8 bases are shared with TRBD1. The CDR3 has 15 residues. Germline CDR1 and CDR2: SEHNR and FQNEAQ (reference sequence). J gave up 4 bases and V 4 bases, and 8 bases lay outside the gene matches.

The chain employs TRBV9 and TRBJ2-7, with D perhaps TRBD1 (6 bases). The V gene lost 4 bases and the J gene lost 6 bases, with 17 bases spanning the gap. CDR1 is SGDLS and CDR2 is YYNGEE in the germline V gene. The CDR3 loop spans 14 amino acids. The CDR3 loop reads CASSLDSALSEQYF. CDR3 DNA: TGTGCCAGCAGCTTGGACAGCGCCCTATCCGAGCAGTACTTC.

The chain carries TRBV28 and TRBJ1-1, with a tentative D call TRBD1 (6 bases). V shed 2 bases and J shed 5 bases, with 18 bases lying between them. Germline V CDR1 and CDR2: MDHEN, SYDVKM. CDR3 length: 16 residues. CDR3 coding DNA: TGTGCCAGCAGTTTACGTTGGCAGGGGACGGCGACTGAAGCTTTCTTT. It translates to CASSLRWQGTATEAFF. The full variable domain, rest sourced from reference TRBV28 and TRBJ1-1, is DVKVTQSSRYLVKRTGEKVFLECVQDMDHENMFWYRQDPGLGLRLIYFSYDVKMKEKGDIPEGYSVSREKKERFSLILESASTNQTSMYLCASSLRWQGTATEAFFGQGTRLTVV.

CDR3 bases: TGTGCCAGCACTCTAAGCCAGGACAGCTCCTACGAGCAGTACTTC. This codes for CASTLSQDSSYEQYF. The chain is built from TRBV28 and TRBJ2-7; weak D call: TRBD1 (6 bases). V was clipped by 7 bases and J by 0 bases, with 16 bases between them. Looked up from germline, CDR1 is MDHEN and CDR2 is SYDVKM. The CDR3 is 15 residues long.

The chain links TRBV25-1 to TRBJ1-2; no definite D call. CDR3 length: 14 residues. V was shortened by 3 bases and J by 4 bases, with 12 bases between the two germline ends. Germline V lookup: CDR1 MGHDK, CDR2 SYGVNS. CDR3 loop: CASSDVISGYGYTF. CDR3 nucleotide sequence: TGTGCCAGCAGTGATGTGATTTCAGGCTATGGCTACACCTTC.

The chain uses TRBV5-1 and TRBJ2-1; tentatively, D is TRBD1 (6 bases). The CDR3 has 15 residues. The germline gives CDR1 SGHRS, CDR2 YFSETQ. V was clipped by 4 bases and J by 4 bases, with 15 bases between them. The CDR3 loop reads CASSLSGEEYNEQFF. DNA for the CDR3: TGCGCCAGCAGCCTGTCAGGGGAAGAATACAATGAGCAGTTCTTC. Full variable domain (outside the CDR3, taken from reference TRBV5-1 and TRBJ2-1): KAGVTQTPRYLIKTRGQQVTLSCSPISGHRSVSWYQQTPGQGLQFLFEYFSETQRNKGNFPGRFSGRQFSNSRSEMNVSTLELGDSALYLCASSLSGEEYNEQFFGPGTRLTVL.

The table lists this clone with a count of one. This chain joins TRBV10-2 and TRBJ2-5; D gene unclear. V was pared by 4 bases and J by 4 bases, with 7 bases between. The CDR3 is 12 amino acids. CDR1 WSHSY and CDR2 SAAADI come from the germline V gene. The CDR3 DNA reads TGCGCCAGCAGTGTTGGAGTAGAGACCCAGTACTTC. The encoded protein is CASSVGVETQYF.

This sequence joins TRBV19 and TRBJ2-7, with D possibly matching TRBD2 (5 bases). V lost 4 bases and J lost 3, with 13 bases in between. Germline loops: CDR1 LNHDA, CDR2 SQIVND (reference sequence). The CDR3 covers 14 residues. CDR3 in DNA: TGTGCCAGTAGTAAGCCGGGATTTAACTACGAGCAGTACTTC. Translated, it gives CASSKPGFNYEQYF.

V usage is TRBV7-3 and J usage is TRBJ2-7, with 8 bases lining up with TRBD1. This CDR3 contains 15 residues. Per the germline V gene, CDR1 is SGHTA and CDR2 is FQGTGA. Unmatched junction bases numbered 9, after V lost 2 bases and J lost 6 bases. The CDR3 loop reads CASSLQGQGRVEQYF. CDR3 coding DNA: TGTGCCAGCAGCTTACAAGGACAGGGTCGGGTCGAGCAGTACTTC.